This T cell receptor beta chain derives from a study of blood T cell repertoires in COVID-19. Background on the study: Collection of acute and convalescent COVID-19 samples took place in the United States, Italy and Spain. Sources were T cells, B-cell-depleted T cells, or PBMCs; the material itself was cDNA or gDNA.

In the original analysis: For nucleated cells, counts were estimated from reference gene primer amplification. Profiled with immunoSEQ multiplex PCR; TCRdb holds only in-frame clones, not every one. V and J calls plus clone size are reproduced from that table; the DNA served to infer D and trimming. Among 100,000 to 120,000 clones listed, approximately 90% were seen once. This CDR3 is 16 amino acids long. Sample: peripheral blood. The chain joins TRBV21-1 to TRBJ2-2; the table's D gene call, TRBD1, was not cross checked with the DNA. TRBV21-1 is labeled a pseudogene. The source of this sequence is a woman between 50 and 59 years old with acute or convalescent COVID-19. The CDR3 DNA sequence: TGTGCCAGCAGCAAAAGGGGTGAAGGTGACACCGGGGAGCTGTTTTTT. This codes for CASSKRGEGDTGELFF.